This entry lists 9 T cell receptor beta chains sequenced from one sample in a study of cytomegalovirus exposure and HLA in healthy donors. Amplification used 60 Vbeta primers and 13 Jbeta primers. Produced via immunoSEQ multiplex PCR; TCRdb's table is partial and in-frame only. The table includes tens of thousands of clones, around three fifths detected once. The sequenced sample was PBMCs. These receptors were collected from a boy between 10 and 17 years old in good health and CMV-seropositive.

The rearrangement uses TRBV5-1 and TRBJ2-2; a possible D gene is TRBD2 (5 bases). The CDR3 totals 15 residues. Between the trimmed V and J ends, which lost 2 bases and 4 bases, there was a span of 12 bases. Germline V lookup: CDR1 SGHRS, CDR2 YFSETQ. This chain's CDR3 is CASSFNTGSTGELFF. CDR3 bases: TGCGCCAGCAGCTTTAATACGGGAAGCACCGGGGAGCTGTTTTTT. Full variable domain (remainder filled in from reference TRBV5-1 and TRBJ2-2): KAGVTQTPRYLIKTRGQQVTLSCSPISGHRSVSWYQQTPGQGLQFLFEYFSETQRNKGNFPGRFSGRQFSNSRSEMNVSTLELGDSALYLCASSFNTGSTGELFFGEGSRLTVL.

This clone was picked up a small number of times. The chain couples TRBV30 to TRBJ1-2, with 7 positions matching TRBD1. Trimming took 3 bases from V and 4 from J; bases not matched to a gene: 11. CDR3 length equals 15 residues. CDR1 is GTSNPN, CDR2 SVGIG, per germline (reference sequence). This CDR3 reads CAWSADRAYSYGYTF. The CDR3 nucleotides read TGTGCCTGGAGCGCTGACAGGGCTTATAGCTATGGCTACACCTTC.

In the case of this clone: Sequence at one end of the junction differs from germline and may be a read error. The chain combines TRBV4-3 with TRBJ2-5, with 9 bases lining up with TRBD1. CDR1 is LGHNA, CDR2 YSLEER, per germline. This CDR3 region has 14 residues. The CDR3 DNA reads as TGCGCCAGCAGCGAAGAGGGACAGGGAAAGACCCAGTACTTC. Translation: CASSEEGQGKTQYF.

The V and J genes are TRBV27 and TRBJ2-7; TRBD2 aligns across 9 bases. The V gene end was trimmed by 5 bases and the J gene end by 2 bases; junction bases not matched to a gene: 10. The CDR3 spans 16 residues. Germline loops: CDR1 MNHEY, CDR2 SMNVEV (reference sequence). CDR3 in DNA: TGTGCCAGCAGTACCATAGTAGCGGGAGCCCCCTACGAGCAGTACTTC. This gives the protein CASSTIVAGAPYEQYF.

This clone occurred once. This chain links TRBV25-1 with TRBJ1-4; D is perhaps TRBD1 (5 bases). This CDR3 comprises 16 residues. The V end lost 6 bases, the J end lost 7 bases, and 21 bases lay between the germline ends. Per the germline V gene, CDR1 is MGHDK and CDR2 is SYGVNS. Written as DNA, the CDR3 is TGTGCCAGCAGCCGCATCACGGACACGACGACTGAAAAACTGTTTTTT. It codes for CASSRITDTTTEKLFF.

This rearrangement joins TRBV25-1 to TRBJ2-1; 9 bases map to TRBD1. The germline V gene has CDR1 MGHDK and CDR2 SYGVNS. With V trimmed by 4 bases and J by 5 bases, 3 bases remained unmatched. The CDR3 has 14 residues. As DNA, the CDR3 is TGTGCCAGCAGTGTGGGACAGGGAAACAATGAGCAGTTCTTC. It translates to CASSVGQGNNEQFF.

This clone was counted a few times. The rearrangement uses TRBV29-1 and TRBJ1-1, with 11 nucleotides matching TRBD1. From germline, CDR1 is SQVTM and CDR2 ANQGSEA. The CDR3 runs 13 residues. V dropped 4 bases and J dropped 3; count of bases not matched to a gene: 1. The CDR3 DNA is TGCAGCGTTGGGGACAGGGGGTACACTGAAGCTTTCTTT. Translation gives CSVGDRGYTEAFF.

This chain connects TRBV2 to TRBJ2-7; unclear D gene. The V and J ends lost 0 bases and 0 bases respectively, with 6 bases between them. The CDR3 has 14 residues. Germline assignment: CDR1 SNHLY and CDR2 FYNNEI. In nucleotides, the CDR3 is TGTGCCAGCAGTGAAGCCACATACTCCTACGAGCAGTACTTC. This codes for CASSEATYSYEQYF.

The chain recombines TRBV2 with TRBJ2-7; 9 bases map to TRBD1. The germline CDR1 and CDR2 sequences are SNHLY and FYNNEI. With 4 bases clipped from V and 6 bases from J, the junction kept 4 bases outside the gene matches. This CDR3 spans 13 amino acids. The CDR3 nucleotides read TGTGCCAGCAGTGCGGGGACAGGGCGCGAGCAGTACTTC. Protein product: CASSAGTGREQYF. Full variable domain (remainder filled in from reference TRBV2 and TRBJ2-7): EPEVTQTPSHQVTQMGQEVILRCVPISNHLYFYWYRQILGQKVEFLVSFYNNEISEKSEIFDDQFSVERPDGSNFTLKIRSTKLEDSAMYFCASSAGTGREQYFGPGTRLTVT.